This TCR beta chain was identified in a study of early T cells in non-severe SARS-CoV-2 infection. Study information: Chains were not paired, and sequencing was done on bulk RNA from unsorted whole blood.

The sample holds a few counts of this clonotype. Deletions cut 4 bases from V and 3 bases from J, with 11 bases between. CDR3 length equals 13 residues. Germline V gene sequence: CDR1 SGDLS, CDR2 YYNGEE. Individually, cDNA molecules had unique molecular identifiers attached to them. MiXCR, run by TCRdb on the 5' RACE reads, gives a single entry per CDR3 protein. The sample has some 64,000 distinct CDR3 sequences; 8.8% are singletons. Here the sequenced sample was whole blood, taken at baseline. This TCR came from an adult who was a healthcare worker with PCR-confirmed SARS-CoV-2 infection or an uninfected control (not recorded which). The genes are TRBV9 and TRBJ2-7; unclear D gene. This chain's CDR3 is CASSPRADYEQYF. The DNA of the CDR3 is TGTGCCAGCAGCCCTCGGGCAGACTACGAGCAGTACTTC.